The present TCR beta chain was sequenced within a study of CD8+CD57+ T cells in acquired aplastic anemia. Overall study context: When averaged, DNA from sorted CD4+ and CD8+ cells came to 3 to 3.5 ug. Findings and limits, study-wide: Some 31 sequences, all CD8+ CDR3, were shared between patients and controls.

Genomic DNA, the template, was used for profiling of the TCR beta VDJ and CDR3. TCRdb itself ran the reads through MiXCR, one entry per CDR3 protein. The table has 110,000 or so distinct CDR3 sequences, under 65% seen once. This clonotype occurred many times. The antigen is undetermined. Patients chosen for sequencing had CD8+CD57+ cells that had expanded, as shown by flow cytometry. Patients, without exception, had severe acquired aplastic anemia. Patients were treatment-naive when blood was sampled. This CDR3 spans 12 amino acids. The V gene end was trimmed by 4 bases and the J gene end by 16 bases; junction bases not matched to a gene: 8. In germline, CDR1 is LNHDA, CDR2 SQIVND (reference sequence).

Input material: sorted CD4+, CD8+, or CD8+CD57+ T cells (not recorded which) from PBMCs. The sequence was obtained from a human donor with aplastic anemia. The V gene is TRBV19, the J gene TRBJ2-1, with 9 nucleotides matching TRBD2. CDR3 region: CASSTEPGLAFF. In nucleotides, the CDR3 is TGTGCCAGTAGTACGGAACCGGGACTAGCTTTCTTC.